This entry is about one T cell receptor beta chain. Its antigen remains unidentified. This specimen comes from a study of beta chain features in type 1 diabetes. CDR1 and CDR2 from the germline V gene are MNHGY and SVAAGI. The CDR3 covers 14 residues. V was cut by 5 bases and J by 3 bases, with 10 bases left in between. Investigators reverse transcribed all isolated RNA, so they sequenced expressed TCRB transcripts. Clones were read by immunoSEQ multiplex PCR, and TCRdb kept only the in-frame ones, dropping some. The sample consists of more than 300,000 clones, around 12% of them appearing once. Regarding the study as a whole: Among patients with Type 1 diabetes, TCRB CDR3s were moderately but significantly shorter in every one of the four CD4+ subsets.

The source of this sequence is a woman younger than 35 with type 1 diabetes. The rearrangement uses TRBV6-9 and TRBJ2-2; TRBD1 is a possible D gene (6 bases). The sequencing sample was made of naive CD4+ T cells from blood. Here the CDR3 reads CASSAQGHTGELFF. Written as DNA, the CDR3 is TGTGCCAGCAGTGCCCAGGGGCACACCGGGGAGCTGTTTTTT.